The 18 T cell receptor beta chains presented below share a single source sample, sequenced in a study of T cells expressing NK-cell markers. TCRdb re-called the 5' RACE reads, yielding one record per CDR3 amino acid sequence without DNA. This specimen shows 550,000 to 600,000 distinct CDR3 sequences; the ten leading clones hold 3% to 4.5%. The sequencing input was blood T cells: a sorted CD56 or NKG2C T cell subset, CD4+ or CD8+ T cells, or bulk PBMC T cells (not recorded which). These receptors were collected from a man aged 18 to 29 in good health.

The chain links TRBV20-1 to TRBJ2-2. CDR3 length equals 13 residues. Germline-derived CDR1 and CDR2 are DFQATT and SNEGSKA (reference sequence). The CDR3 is CSAREGRAGELFF.

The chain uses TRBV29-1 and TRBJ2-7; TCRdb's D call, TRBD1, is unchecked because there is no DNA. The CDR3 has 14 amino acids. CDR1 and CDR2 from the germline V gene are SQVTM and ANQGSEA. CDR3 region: CSVSGTSSSYEQYF.

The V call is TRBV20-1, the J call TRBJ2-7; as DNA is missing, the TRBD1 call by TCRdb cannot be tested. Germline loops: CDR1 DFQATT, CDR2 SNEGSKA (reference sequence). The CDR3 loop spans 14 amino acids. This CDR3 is CSASDRGGFYEQYF.

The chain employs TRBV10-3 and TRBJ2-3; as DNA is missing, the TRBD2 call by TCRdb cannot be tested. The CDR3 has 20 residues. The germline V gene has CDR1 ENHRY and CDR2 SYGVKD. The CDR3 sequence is CAISGTTGTSGSVMTDTQYF.

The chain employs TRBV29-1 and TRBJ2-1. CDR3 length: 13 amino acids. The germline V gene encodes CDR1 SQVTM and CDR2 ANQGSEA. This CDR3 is CSGVRDSYNEQFF.

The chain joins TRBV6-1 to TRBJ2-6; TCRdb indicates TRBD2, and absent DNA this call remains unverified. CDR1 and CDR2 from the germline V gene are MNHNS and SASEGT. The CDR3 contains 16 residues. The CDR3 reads CASRTGTSFEANVLTF.

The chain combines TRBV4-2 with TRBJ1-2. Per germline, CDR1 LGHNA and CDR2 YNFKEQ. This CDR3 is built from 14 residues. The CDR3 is CASSPLGGNYGYTF.

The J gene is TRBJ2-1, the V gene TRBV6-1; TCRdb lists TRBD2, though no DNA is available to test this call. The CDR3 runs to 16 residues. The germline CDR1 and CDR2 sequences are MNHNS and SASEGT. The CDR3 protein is CASSALLAGTNNEQFF.

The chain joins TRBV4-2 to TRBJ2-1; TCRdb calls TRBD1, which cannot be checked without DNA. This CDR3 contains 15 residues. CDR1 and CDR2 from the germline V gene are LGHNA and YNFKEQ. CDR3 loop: CASSQDTGQGDEQFF.

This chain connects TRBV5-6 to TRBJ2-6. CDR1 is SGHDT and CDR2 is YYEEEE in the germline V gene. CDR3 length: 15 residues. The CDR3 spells CASSLAASGANVLTF.

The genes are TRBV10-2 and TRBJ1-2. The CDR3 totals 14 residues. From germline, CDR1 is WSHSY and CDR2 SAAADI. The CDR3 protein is CASSESGSPYGYTF.

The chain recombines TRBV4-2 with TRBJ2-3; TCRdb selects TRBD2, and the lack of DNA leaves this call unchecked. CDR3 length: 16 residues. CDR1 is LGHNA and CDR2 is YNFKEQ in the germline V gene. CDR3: CASSPPPGRDTDTQYF.

The CDR3 loop reads CSARDQVRPGEKLFF. The V and J genes are TRBV20-1 and TRBJ1-4. Germline CDR1 DFQATT, CDR2 SNEGSKA (reference sequence). There are 15 residues in the CDR3.

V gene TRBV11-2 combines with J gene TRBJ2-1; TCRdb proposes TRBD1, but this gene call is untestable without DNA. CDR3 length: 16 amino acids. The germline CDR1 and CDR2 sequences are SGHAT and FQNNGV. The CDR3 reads CASSRIRGQGRNEQFF.

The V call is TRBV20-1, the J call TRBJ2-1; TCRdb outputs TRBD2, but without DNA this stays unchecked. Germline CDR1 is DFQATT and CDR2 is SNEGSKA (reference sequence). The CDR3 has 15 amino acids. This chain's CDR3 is CSASPGGRGGNEQFF.

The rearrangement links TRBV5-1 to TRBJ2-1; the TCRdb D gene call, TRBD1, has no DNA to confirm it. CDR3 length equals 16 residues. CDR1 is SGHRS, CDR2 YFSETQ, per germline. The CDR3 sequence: CASSLDAGTGSNEQFF.

CDR3: CASSRGAGEGETQYF. The V and J genes are TRBV5-1 and TRBJ2-5; TCRdb selects TRBD1, and the lack of DNA leaves this call unchecked. Germline CDR1 reads SGHRS; CDR2 reads YFSETQ. The CDR3 is 15 residues long.

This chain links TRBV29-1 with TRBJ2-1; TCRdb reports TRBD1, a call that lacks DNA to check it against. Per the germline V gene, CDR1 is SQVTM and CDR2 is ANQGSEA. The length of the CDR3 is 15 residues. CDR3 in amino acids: CSVALRAPGHNEQFF.